The next 13 T cell receptor beta chains were all read from a single sample in a study of brain T cells in children with intractable seizures. Using immunoSEQ multiplex PCR, the repertoire was profiled, and TCRdb retains in-frame clones only, with some absent. The sample lists about 340,000 clones, over 90% occurring once. Time point noted: blood from clinic visit 5 months post-surgery; TSC patient then seizure free. The sequenced sample was peripheral blood, obtained approximately 5 months after surgery. These receptors came from a boy under three years old with tuberous sclerosis and intractable seizures.

On this clone: One end of the junction fails to match germline, which may point to a read error. The V call is TRBV7-7, the J call TRBJ2-5; maybe TRBD1 (6 bases). The length of the CDR3 is 17 residues. Germline V gene lookup returns CDR1 SSHAT and CDR2 FNYEAQ (reference sequence). CDR3 sequence: CASSLASQGQVGETQYF. In nucleotides, the CDR3 is TGTGCTAGCAGCTTAGCCTCACAGGGACAAGTTGGGGAGACCCAGTACTTC. Filled out from reference TRBV7-7 and TRBJ2-5, the complete variable domain reads GAGVSQSPRYKVTKRGQDVTLRCDPISSHATLYWYQQALGQGPEFLTYFNYEAQPDKSGLPSDRFSAERPEGSISTLTIQRTEQRDSAMYRCASSLASQGQVGETQYFGPGTRLLVL.

The rearrangement uses TRBV18 and TRBJ2-1, with D tentatively TRBD1 or TRBD2 (5 bases each). The V gene's germline CDR1 is KGHSH and CDR2 LQKENI. The germline V and J ends were trimmed by 4 bases and 9 bases, with 7 bases remaining between them. The CDR3 loop spans 11 amino acids. The CDR3 sequence is CASSLGTEQFF. The CDR3 DNA follows: TGTGCCAGCTCACTTGGGACTGAGCAGTTCTTC.

The V gene is TRBV4-1, the J gene TRBJ1-1; no reliable D call. V was cut by 0 bases and J by 0 bases, with 11 bases left in between. Germline V gene lookup returns CDR1 MGHRA and CDR2 YSYEKL. The CDR3 has 16 residues. DNA of the CDR3: TGCGCCAGCAGCCAAGATCCCGCCGGGGTGAACACTGAAGCTTTCTTT. It yields the protein CASSQDPAGVNTEAFF.

The rearrangement joins TRBV19 to TRBJ2-2; the match to TRBD2 covers 12 bases. Germline assignment: CDR1 LNHDA and CDR2 SQIVND (reference sequence). This CDR3 contains 18 residues. V shed 4 bases and J 4 bases; nucleotides not matched to a gene: 10. CDR3 DNA: TGTGCCAGTAGTACGCGACTAGCGGGAGCTCGCGGCACCGGGGAGCTGTTTTTT. Translating gives CASSTRLAGARGTGELFF.

The chain joins TRBV4-1 to TRBJ2-5, with D unresolved. Looked up from germline, CDR1 is MGHRA and CDR2 is YSYEKL. This CDR3 contains 17 residues. V dropped 1 base and J dropped 5 bases, with 20 bases sitting between them. Here the CDR3 DNA reads TGCGCCAGCAGCCAAGTGGGGATCATTAGTGGCGGCGAGACCCAGTACTTC. This translates into CASSQVGIISGGETQYF.

This chain links TRBV7-9 with TRBJ1-1; 7 nucleotides line up with TRBD1. The CDR3 has 15 residues. Looked up from germline, CDR1 is SEHNR and CDR2 is FQNEAQ (reference sequence). J gave up 9 bases and V 0 bases, and 10 bases lay outside the gene matches. The CDR3 protein is CASSLASRDSVKAFF. The CDR3 DNA reads TGTGCCAGCAGCTTAGCGAGTAGGGACAGCGTAAAAGCTTTCTTT.

J is TRBJ2-7 and V is TRBV27, with D perhaps being TRBD1 or TRBD2 (6 bases each). This CDR3 spans 12 amino acids. The germline gives CDR1 MNHEY, CDR2 SMNVEV (reference sequence). The ends were cut back, 6 bases at V and 5 bases at J, with 11 bases in the middle. The CDR3 region is CASSTRGDEQYF. Here the CDR3 DNA reads TGTGCCAGCAGCACAAGGGGGGACGAGCAGTACTTC.

CDR3 DNA: TGTGCCAGCAGCCTGGGGTGGGCGGATACGCAGTATTTT. Protein sequence: CASSLGWADTQYF. The J gene is TRBJ2-3, the V gene TRBV7-2, with D uncertain. The CDR3 spans 13 residues. V was pared by 5 bases and J by 6 bases, with 12 bases between. Germline lookup yields CDR1 SGHTA and CDR2 FQGNSA.

V usage is TRBV30 and J usage is TRBJ2-7, with TRBD1 as a possible D gene (5 bases). CDR1 and CDR2 from the germline V gene are GTSNPN and SVGIG (reference sequence). This CDR3 region has 12 residues. Between the trimmed V and J ends, which lost 2 bases and 7 bases, there was a span of 12 bases. This chain's CDR3 is CAWSYRRGEQYF. DNA for the CDR3: TGTGCCTGGAGTTATCGTAGGGGTGAGCAGTACTTC. The variable domain in full, with the rest retrieved from reference TRBV30 and TRBJ2-7, is SQTIHQWPATLVQPVGSPLSLECTVEGTSNPNLYWYRQAAGRGLQLLFYSVGIGQISSEVPQNLSASRPQDRQFILSSKKLLLSDSGFYLCAWSYRRGEQYFGPGTRLTVT.

A note on this clone: The sample has other DNA sequences that encode this CDR3 too. This chain joins TRBV7-2 and TRBJ2-2; the D gene is possibly TRBD2 (6 bases). Per the germline V gene, CDR1 is SGHTA and CDR2 is FQGNSA. The CDR3 runs 14 residues. V gave up 0 bases and J gave up 5 bases, with 7 bases separating them. The CDR3 sequence is CASSLAGGTGELFF. Here the CDR3 DNA reads TGTGCCAGCAGCTTAGCTGGGGGGACCGGGGAGCTGTTTTTT.

The V call is TRBV4-1, the J call TRBJ1-5; TRBD1 is a possible D gene (6 bases). Trimming pared 0 bases from V and 4 bases from J, leaving 19 bases between. This CDR3 spans 18 amino acids. Per the germline V gene, CDR1 is MGHRA and CDR2 is YSYEKL. The CDR3 DNA reads as TGCGCCAGCAGCCAAGATCGCCATAAGCGGGGGGCGAATCAGCCCCAGCATTTT. As protein: CASSQDRHKRGANQPQHF.

This sequence joins TRBV5-6 and TRBJ1-2; D may be TRBD1 (5 bases). V lost 0 bases and J lost 4, with 13 bases in between. CDR1 and CDR2 (germline): SGHDT, YYEEEE. The CDR3 has 15 amino acids. CDR3 loop: CASSLVVGATYGYTF. CDR3 DNA: TGTGCCAGCAGCTTGGTTGTAGGGGCGACCTATGGCTACACCTTC.

The V gene is TRBV19, the J gene TRBJ1-2; D gene uncertain. The CDR3 runs 15 residues. Germline values: CDR1 LNHDA, CDR2 SQIVND (reference sequence). V lost 3 bases and J lost 1, with 12 bases in between. The CDR3 DNA sequence: TGTGCCAGTAGTATTGGTCAGACCTTTAACTATGGCTACACCTTC. Translated, it gives CASSIGQTFNYGYTF.